The rows below give T cell receptor beta chains drawn from one sample of a study of ipilimumab plus nivolumab after autologous stem cell transplantation. The table came from immunoSEQ multiplex PCR; TCRdb's copy has only in-frame clones and leaves some out. The top ten clones hold approximately 2.2% of a sample with tens of thousands of clones, 75% to 85% of them seen once. The sequenced sample was PBMCs, obtained in a trial of ipilimumab plus nivolumab as post-transplant consolidation. These receptors all stem from a male donor with diffuse large B-cell lymphoma. CDR3s include the opening cysteine and the closing phenylalanine or tryptophan. D genes are given only for firm matches. Some rows mark clone size as missing; the rest say once, few, many or name a class of expanded clone.

d_call clone_size j_call v_call cdr3_aa cdr3_nt
NA NA TRBJ2-2 TRBV19 CASTPTGPNTGELFF TGTGCCAGTACTCCCACAGGACCGAACACCGGGGAGCTGTTTTTT
NA NA TRBJ1-1 TRBV29-1 CSVEAGPRAEAFF TGCAGCGTTGAAGCGGGCCCTAGAGCTGAAGCTTTCTTT
NA NA TRBJ2-5 TRBV6-5 CASRLVETQYF TGTGCCAGCAGGCTCGTGGAGACCCAGTACTTC
NA NA TRBJ2-5 TRBV7-2 CASSLREPGGGLQETQYF TGTGCCAGCAGCTTAAGGGAGCCAGGGGGGGGCCTCCAAGAGACCCAGTACTTC
TRBD2 once TRBJ2-1 TRBV6-1 CASSGTSGGANEQFF TGTGCCAGCAGTGGGACTAGCGGGGGGGCCAATGAGCAGTTCTTC
NA medium-sized TRBJ1-5 TRBV6-1 CASSEVDLIQPQHF TGTGCCAGCAGTGAGGTGGATCTCATTCAGCCCCAGCATTTT
NA NA TRBJ2-7 TRBV2 CASSAGSLSYEQYF TGTGCCAGCAGTGCCGGGTCTCTTTCCTACGAGCAGTACTTC
NA once TRBJ1-2 TRBV6-5 CASSTANYGYTF TGTGCCAGCAGTACGGCTAACTATGGCTACACCTTC
NA NA TRBJ2-2 TRBV14 CASSPSGRGAGELFF TGTGCCAGCAGCCCCTCCGGCAGGGGGGCCGGGGAGCTGTTTTTT
NA NA TRBJ1-4 TRBV11-2 CASIIGDGGEKLFF TGTGCCAGCATCATAGGGGATGGGGGGGAAAAACTGTTTTTT
TRBD1 NA TRBJ1-2 TRBV19 CASRRGHVNYGYTF TGTGCCAGTAGGAGGGGGCACGTGAACTATGGCTACACCTTC
NA NA TRBJ1-3 TRBV6-5 CASSQTVGNTIYF TGTGCCAGCAGCCAGACAGTTGGAAACACCATATATTTT
TRBD1 NA TRBJ1-2 TRBV5-1 CASSLSSMDRGYGYTF TGCGCCAGCAGCCTATCAAGTATGGACAGGGGGTATGGCTACACCTTC
NA NA TRBJ2-3 TRBV4-1 CASSHPLSPVADTQYF TGCGCCAGCAGCCACCCCCTCTCCCCGGTGGCAGATACGCAGTATTTT
NA NA TRBJ2-1 TRBV7-3 CASSLIGGPNNEQFF TGTGCCAGCAGCTTAATCGGGGGCCCGAACAATGAGCAGTTCTTC
NA NA TRBJ2-2 TRBV30 CAWGPDYVAGELFF TGTGCCTGGGGACCTGACTATGTCGCCGGGGAGCTGTTTTTT